This TCR beta chain was identified in a study of human T cells and chemical hapten exposure. Study-wide context: Variability of per-sample TCR yields stemmed mainly from small differences in pooled library volume. Whole-study findings and limits: No alteration of TCRs above 1 in 1000 frequency was seen with DPC sensitization.

In the authors' methods: TCR counts had a median of 95,638 per sample and spanned about 23,224 to 690,600. TCRdb reanalysed the RACE reads using MiXCR and keeps one entry per CDR3 protein. The V and J calls and clone size come from TCRdb's table, not from the authors' own analysis. The sample records roughly 120,000 distinct CDR3 sequences, about 12% being singletons. Documented time point: patch test 1, 2 weeks after DPC sensitization. Treatment denoted: therapeutic diphenylcyclopropenone sensitization with weekly scalp DPC. This clonotype has ten or more counts. Its antigen is currently unknown. V lost 0 bases and J lost 2, with 13 bases in between. This CDR3 contains 16 residues. Germline V gene sequence: CDR1 SGHVS, CDR2 FQNEAQ.

The sample consisted of whole blood, taken in connection with sensitization to the hapten diphenylcyclopropenone (DPC). The clonotype comes from a woman aged 45 to 65 with alopecia areata. Some clones in this sample may be carry-over from other donors' samples. The chain joins TRBV7-8 to TRBJ1-2; perhaps TRBD1 as D (5 bases). The DNA of the CDR3 is TGTGCCAGCAGCTTAGCGTCCGGGGCTTGGAACTATGGCTACACCTTC. It yields the protein CASSLASGAWNYGYTF.